This T cell receptor beta chain stems from a study of cytomegalovirus exposure and HLA in healthy donors. V lost 5 bases to trimming and J lost 7 bases; unmatched junction nucleotides: 3. CDR3 length: 13 amino acids. The V gene's germline CDR1 is SEHNR and CDR2 FQNEAQ (reference sequence). Sequencing was performed with immunoSEQ multiplex PCR; in TCRdb, only in-frame clones are kept and a portion is missing. The sample records about 330,000 clones, 70% to 90% being singletons. This chain connects TRBV7-9 to TRBJ1-2, with 11 bases aligning to TRBD1. Sequences were obtained from PBMCs. This receptor was obtained from a young woman in good health and CMV-seronegative. The CDR3 loop reads CASSPGQGGGYTF. Written as DNA, the CDR3 is TGTGCCAGCAGCCCGGGACAGGGGGGTGGCTACACCTTC.